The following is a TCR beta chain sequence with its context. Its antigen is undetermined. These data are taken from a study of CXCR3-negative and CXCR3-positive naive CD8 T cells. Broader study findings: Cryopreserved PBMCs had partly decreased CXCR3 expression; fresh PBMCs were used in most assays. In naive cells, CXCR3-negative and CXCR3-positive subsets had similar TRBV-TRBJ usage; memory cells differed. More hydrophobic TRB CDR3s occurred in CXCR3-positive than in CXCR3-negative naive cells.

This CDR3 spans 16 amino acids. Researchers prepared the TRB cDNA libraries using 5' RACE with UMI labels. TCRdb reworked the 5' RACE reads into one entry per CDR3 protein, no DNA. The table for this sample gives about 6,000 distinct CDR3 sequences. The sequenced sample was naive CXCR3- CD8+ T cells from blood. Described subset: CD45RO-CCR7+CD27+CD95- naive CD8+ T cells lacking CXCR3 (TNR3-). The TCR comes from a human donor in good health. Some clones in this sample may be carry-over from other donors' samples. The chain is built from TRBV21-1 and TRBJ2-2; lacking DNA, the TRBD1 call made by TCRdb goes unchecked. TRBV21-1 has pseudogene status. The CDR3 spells CASSKIRWGLTGELFF.